This section outlines one T cell receptor (beta chain) sequence together with its context. Antigen: not known. This sample stems from a study of PD-1 blockade in classical Hodgkin lymphoma. The wider study: Nivolumab dosing for patients was 3 mg/kg, administered intravenously every 2 weeks.

CDR1 and CDR2 (germline): MNHNY, SVGAGI (reference sequence). The CDR3 has 15 amino acids. The V end was cut by 0 bases, the J end by 1 base, with 10 bases between. Regarding the study as a whole: Still unresolved is the cause of the repertoire differences, which may be disease activity or prior therapy.

Profiled with immunoSEQ multiplex PCR; TCRdb holds only in-frame clones, not every one. Among roughly 7,000 clones, around four fifths were seen once, and the ten largest hold around 2.5%. Relapse after autologous stem cell transplantation occurred in every patient, and brentuximab vedotin exposure varied. Thawed PBMCs yielded CD4+ T cells through magnetic negative selection. The receptor was isolated from a human donor with classical Hodgkin lymphoma. Sequenced material: CD4+ T cells from blood, taken at baseline. The V and J genes are TRBV6-6 and TRBJ2-7; D gene uncertain. The CDR3 loop reads CASSYSRAGSYEQYF. The CDR3 DNA follows: TGTGCCAGCAGTTACTCGCGAGCCGGGTCCTACGAGCAGTACTTC.